The 9 T cell receptor beta chains below all came from one sample that was sequenced in a study of blood T cell repertoires in COVID-19. TCRdb keeps only in-frame clones here, not all; method: immunoSEQ multiplex PCR. This sample carries just over 150,000 clones, over 75% of them seen once, and the ten largest clones take roughly 15%. Sequencing was performed on peripheral blood. The origin of the receptors is a woman aged 40 to 50 with acute or convalescent COVID-19.

This clone occurred once. The J gene is TRBJ1-2, the V gene TRBV23-1; 7 positions match TRBD1. TRBV23-1 is known as an ORF, though its function is uncertain. The CDR3 contains 19 residues. The junction had 17 bases not matched to a gene; V was cut back by 0 bases and J by 4 bases. The CDR3 sequence: CASSQSSETRGPVIYGYTF. The CDR3 bases are TGCGCCAGCAGTCAATCGTCCGAGACAAGGGGGCCTGTTATCTATGGCTACACCTTC.

The V and J genes are TRBV5-1 and TRBJ1-3; 7 nucleotides agree with TRBD1. Germline loops: CDR1 SGHRS, CDR2 YFSETQ. Trimming at V came to 4 bases and at J to 4 bases, leaving 11 bases not matched to a gene. This CDR3 region has 16 residues. CDR3 residues: CASSGGTQGRGNTIYF. In DNA form, the CDR3 reads TGCGCCAGCAGCGGGGGGACACAGGGGAGAGGAAACACCATATATTTT.

V is TRBV5-6 and J is TRBJ1-6, with D maybe TRBD1 (6 bases). This CDR3 region has 17 residues. V was clipped by 0 bases and J by 5 bases, with 15 bases between them. The germline V gene has CDR1 SGHDT and CDR2 YYEEEE. This CDR3 reads CASSLVVQGRHNSPLHF. CDR3 nucleotide sequence: TGTGCCAGCAGCTTGGTCGTGCAGGGGCGCCATAATTCACCCCTCCACTTT. The full variable domain, in which reference TRBV5-6 and TRBJ1-6 provide the parts outside the CDR3, is DAGVTQSPTHLIKTRGQQVTLRCSPKSGHDTVSWYQQALGQGPQFIFQYYEEEERQRGNFPDRFSGHQFPNYSSELNVNALLLGDSALYLCASSLVVQGRHNSPLHFGNGTRLTVT.

This clone occurred a few times. The chain couples TRBV5-6 to TRBJ1-6, with 7 positions matching TRBD1. Germline CDR1 is SGHDT and CDR2 is YYEEEE. The V gene end was trimmed by 1 base and the J gene end by 7 bases; junction bases not matched to a gene: 11. This CDR3 contains 17 residues. The CDR3 region has the DNA TGTGCCAGCAGCTTGTGGTGTAGGGACAGCCGGAATTCACCCCTCCACTTT. It encodes CASSLWCRDSRNSPLHF.

This clone was recorded a few times. This chain connects TRBV5-1 to TRBJ2-7; 7 bases match TRBD2. This CDR3 region has 14 residues. Unmatched junction bases numbered 9, after V lost 4 bases and J lost 5 bases. CDR1 is SGHRS and CDR2 is YFSETQ in the germline V gene. CDR3 sequence: CASSRWGGQDEQYF. The CDR3 DNA reads as TGCGCCAGCAGCCGCTGGGGGGGTCAGGACGAGCAGTACTTC.

The genes are TRBV10-3 and TRBJ1-6, with 10 bases fitting TRBD1. Trimming at V came to 6 bases and at J to 5 bases, leaving 4 bases not matched to a gene. Germline CDR1 and CDR2: ENHRY and SYGVKD. CDR3 length: 15 residues. The CDR3 nucleotides are TGTGCCATCAGCCCGGGACAGGGGCATAATTCACCCCTCCACTTT. The encoded protein is CAISPGQGHNSPLHF.

This clone was counted once. The V gene is TRBV3-1 (or the pseudogene TRBV3-2), the J gene TRBJ1-4; 8 nucleotides line up with TRBD1. The V segment lost 4 bases and the J segment 7 bases; nucleotides outside the gene matches: 2. The germline gives CDR1 LGHDT, CDR2 YNNKEL (reference sequence). The CDR3 extends over 13 amino acids. For the CDR3, the DNA is TGTGCCAGCAGCCCGACAGGGGCTGAAAAACTGTTTTTT. The encoded protein is CASSPTGAEKLFF.

The chain combines TRBV7-2 with TRBJ2-2; 7 positions match TRBD1. In germline, CDR1 is SGHTA, CDR2 FQGNSA. The junction had 9 bases not matched to a gene; V was cut back by 3 bases and J by 5 bases. The CDR3 extends over 16 amino acids. The DNA for the CDR3 is TGTGCCAGCAGCTTGAAGGGGGCATTGGGGACCGGGGAGCTGTTTTTT. It specifies CASSLKGALGTGELFF.

The rearrangement uses TRBV19 and TRBJ2-7, with 7 bases matching TRBD2. Germline V lookup: CDR1 LNHDA, CDR2 SQIVND (reference sequence). This CDR3 is 15 amino acids long. Germline trimming cut 3 bases from V and 0 bases from J; bases unmatched to any gene: 5. CDR3 sequence: CASSIGAGVSYEQYF. In nucleotides, the CDR3 is TGTGCCAGTAGTATTGGGGCGGGAGTCTCCTACGAGCAGTACTTC.